These T cell receptor beta chains were read from a single sample in a study of shared clonotypes between healthy human individuals. The method was immunoSEQ multiplex PCR; TCRdb's version includes in-frame clones alone and lacks a portion of them. The table includes just over 2,000,000 clones, roughly 94% detected once. The sample comprised naive CD8+ T cells sorted from blood. These receptors originate from a man between 18 and 29 years old in good health. The CDR3 runs from the conserved cysteine through the conserved F or W. The D gene is left open where the match is weak. Only some rows state a clone size, as once, few, many or a class for expanded clones.

size: .; D: TRBD2; V: TRBV10-3; length: 17; J: TRBJ2-1; DNA: TGTGCCATCAGTACCGGGACTAGCGGGACCCTCTACAATGAGCAGTTCTTC; CDR3: CAISTGTSGTLYNEQFF
size: .; D: .; V: TRBV27; length: 12; J: TRBJ2-1; DNA: TGTGCCAGCAGTCCTGGTTTGTACGTATTGTTCTTC; CDR3: CASSPGLYVLFF
size: .; D: .; V: TRBV11-2; length: 14; J: TRBJ2-7; DNA: TGTGCCAGCAGCTCAAGCGGGCCCGCCTACGAGCAGTACTTC; CDR3: CASSSSGPAYEQYF
size: .; D: TRBD1; V: TRBV6-6; length: 15; J: TRBJ1-2; DNA: TGTGCCAGCAGTCCGACGACAGGGCTAGACTATGGCTACACCTTC; CDR3: CASSPTTGLDYGYTF
size: once; D: .; V: TRBV5-1; length: 13; J: TRBJ2-1; DNA: TGCGCCTCGCGGGGCCCTGGCTTGGATGAGCAGTTCTTC; CDR3: CASRGPGLDEQFF
size: .; D: .; V: TRBV5-6; length: 12; J: TRBJ2-1; DNA: TGTGCCAGCAGCAGGGATCCTAATGAGCAGTTCTTC; CDR3: CASSRDPNEQFF
size: .; D: .; V: TRBV11-3; length: 13; J: TRBJ2-1; DNA: TGTGCCAGCAGCCCGCCCAACGGCAATGAGCAGTTCTTC; CDR3: CASSPPNGNEQFF
size: .; D: .; V: TRBV2; length: 16; J: TRBJ1-6; DNA: TGTGCCAGCAGTTTCACAGCATCCTCTTATAATTCACCCCTCCACTTT; CDR3: CASSFTASSYNSPLHF
size: .; D: .; V: TRBV27; length: 13; J: TRBJ1-2; DNA: TGTGCCAGCGCTCCCGGGGGCAGCTATGGCTACACCTTC; CDR3: CASAPGGSYGYTF
size: .; D: TRBD2; V: TRBV7-8; length: 18; J: TRBJ2-7; DNA: TGTGCCAGCAGCTTAGAGGGGGGACTAGCGGACACATCCTACGAGCAGTACTTC; CDR3: CASSLEGGLADTSYEQYF
size: .; D: .; V: TRBV28; length: 13; J: TRBJ1-2; DNA: TGTGCCAGCGGCGGCACTTCAATCTATGGCTACACCTTC; CDR3: CASGGTSIYGYTF
size: .; D: .; V: TRBV5-8; length: 16; J: TRBJ2-5; DNA: TGTGCCAGCAGCCGTTCCGTGGCGGCGACCCAAGAGACCCAGTACTTC; CDR3: CASSRSVAATQETQYF
size: .; D: TRBD2; V: TRBV7-8; length: 15; J: TRBJ2-1; DNA: TGTGCCAGCAGCTGGGGTAGCGGGAGAAGTAGTGAGCAGTTCTTC; CDR3: CASSWGSGRSSEQFF
size: .; D: .; V: TRBV27; length: 13; J: TRBJ1-1; DNA: TGTGCCAGCAGTTTAACCAGGGTGAGTGAAGCTTTCTTT; CDR3: CASSLTRVSEAFF
size: .; D: TRBD2; V: TRBV27; length: 15; J: TRBJ2-7; DNA: TGTGCCAGCAGTCGGACGGCTAGCGGGAGGGACGAGCAGTACTTC; CDR3: CASSRTASGRDEQYF
size: .; D: .; V: TRBV30; length: 13; J: TRBJ1-2; DNA: TGTGCCTGGAGTGTGGATGATATGGGTGGCTACACCTTC; CDR3: CAWSVDDMGGYTF
size: .; D: .; V: TRBV5-6; length: 11; J: TRBJ1-2; DNA: TGTGCCAGCAGCTTACTGGGTGGCTACACCTTC; CDR3: CASSLLGGYTF
size: .; D: .; V: TRBV6-6; length: 15; J: TRBJ2-4; DNA: TGTGCCAGCAGTCTCACGGGCTTAGCCAAAAACATTCAGTACTTC; CDR3: CASSLTGLAKNIQYF
size: .; D: TRBD2; V: TRBV25-1; length: 18; J: TRBJ2-6; DNA: TGTGCCAGCAGTGCGGGACTAGCGGGAGTGACTGGGGCCAACGTCCTGACTTTC; CDR3: CASSAGLAGVTGANVLTF
size: .; D: .; V: TRBV2; length: 15; J: TRBJ1-1; DNA: TGTGCCAGCATCATCCGGCAGGGGACGAACACTGAAGCTTTCTTT; CDR3: CASIIRQGTNTEAFF
size: .; D: .; V: TRBV28; length: 15; J: TRBJ1-1; DNA: TGTGCCAGCAGTGCATACAGAAGCATGAACACTGAAGCTTTCTTT; CDR3: CASSAYRSMNTEAFF
size: .; D: .; V: TRBV4-1; length: 18; J: TRBJ2-1; DNA: TGCGCCAGCAGCCAAGAATCTCTTGGGGGGGGCCCAAACAATGAGCAGTTCTTC; CDR3: CASSQESLGGGPNNEQFF
size: .; D: .; V: TRBV5-5; length: 15; J: TRBJ1-5; DNA: TGTGCCAGCAGCTTGGCCGGGGAGCGAGAACAGCCCCAGCATTTT; CDR3: CASSLAGEREQPQHF
size: .; D: .; V: TRBV4-1; length: 15; J: TRBJ2-7; DNA: TGCGCCAGCAGCCAAGATTCCAGTTCCGGCTACGAGCAGTACTTC; CDR3: CASSQDSSSGYEQYF
size: .; D: .; V: TRBV13; length: 15; J: TRBJ1-2; DNA: TGTGCCAGCAGCTTTTCTACAGAACCTAACTATGGCTACACCTTC; CDR3: CASSFSTEPNYGYTF
size: once; D: .; V: TRBV4-1; length: 14; J: TRBJ2-5; DNA: TGCGCCAGCAGCCAAGAGCACTACCAAGAGACCCAGTACTTC; CDR3: CASSQEHYQETQYF
size: .; D: .; V: TRBV7-6; length: 15; J: TRBJ2-5; DNA: TGTGCCAGCAGCTTAGCCCGTGGAGTCGCGGAGACCCAGTACTTC; CDR3: CASSLARGVAETQYF
size: .; D: TRBD2; V: TRBV6-5; length: 15; J: TRBJ2-5; DNA: TGTGCCAGCACCCCTGGCGGGGGGGTGGTGGAGACCCAGTACTTC; CDR3: CASTPGGGVVETQYF
size: .; D: TRBD2; V: TRBV27; length: 15; J: TRBJ2-1; DNA: TGTGCCAGCAGTTTAGAGGGCGGGGGGCCCAATGAGCAGTTCTTC; CDR3: CASSLEGGGPNEQFF
size: .; D: .; V: TRBV29-1; length: 15; J: TRBJ2-2; DNA: TGCAGCGTTCAAACGGGGGCCGCGAACACCGGGGAGCTGTTTTTT; CDR3: CSVQTGAANTGELFF
size: .; D: TRBD1; V: TRBV9; length: 15; J: TRBJ2-5; DNA: TGTGCCAGCAGCGACCCGGGACAGGGAGGGGAGACCCAGTACTTC; CDR3: CASSDPGQGGETQYF
size: .; D: .; V: TRBV9; length: 14; J: TRBJ2-7; DNA: TGTGCCAGCAGCGTGTATCTGAACTCATACGAGCAGTACTTC; CDR3: CASSVYLNSYEQYF
size: .; D: .; V: TRBV7-9; length: 15; J: TRBJ1-1; DNA: TGTGCCAGCAGCTCTTACGTACAGGGAGGGACTGAAGCTTTCTTT; CDR3: CASSSYVQGGTEAFF
size: .; D: .; V: TRBV5-4; length: 12; J: TRBJ2-5; DNA: TGTGCCTTTTCGTCGGCTAGCGAGACCCAGTACTTC; CDR3: CAFSSASETQYF
size: .; D: .; V: TRBV7-9; length: 15; J: TRBJ2-3; DNA: TGTGCCAGCAGCGCATCAGGCGTTAGCACAGATACGCAGTATTTT; CDR3: CASSASGVSTDTQYF
size: .; D: .; V: TRBV4-3; length: 13; J: TRBJ2-1; DNA: TGCGCCAGCAGCCAAGATCAGGGTTATGAGCAGTTCTTC; CDR3: CASSQDQGYEQFF
size: .; D: TRBD1; V: TRBV13; length: 17; J: TRBJ2-3; DNA: TGTGCCAGCAGCCCACCCCCAGGGACAGGGCCCACAGATACGCAGTATTTT; CDR3: CASSPPPGTGPTDTQYF
size: .; D: TRBD1; V: TRBV5-1; length: 14; J: TRBJ1-1; DNA: TGCGCCAGCAGACAGGGGAATCGGGACACTGAAGCTTTCTTT; CDR3: CASRQGNRDTEAFF
size: .; D: TRBD1; V: TRBV5-4; length: 14; J: TRBJ2-1; DNA: TGTGCCAGCAGCAAGACAGGGTTAGGCAATGAGCAGTTCTTC; CDR3: CASSKTGLGNEQFF
size: .; D: .; V: TRBV27; length: 14; J: TRBJ2-3; DNA: TGTGCCAGCAGTTTATCGGGGGGCACAGATACGCAGTATTTT; CDR3: CASSLSGGTDTQYF
size: .; D: TRBD2; V: TRBV19; length: 15; J: TRBJ2-7; DNA: TGTGCCAGTAGTGGGGTATCGGGGGGTCCCTACGAGCAGTACTTC; CDR3: CASSGVSGGPYEQYF
size: .; D: TRBD1; V: TRBV6-1; length: 15; J: TRBJ1-2; DNA: TGTGCCAGCAGTGTCTCCCGGACAGGGATCTATGGCTACACCTTC; CDR3: CASSVSRTGIYGYTF
size: .; D: .; V: TRBV7-9; length: 16; J: TRBJ1-4; DNA: TGTGCCAGCAGCTCCCTAGCGGGATTTGGCGGTGAAAAACTGTTTTTT; CDR3: CASSSLAGFGGEKLFF
size: .; D: .; V: TRBV28; length: 13; J: TRBJ1-2; DNA: TGTGCCAGCAGTTCATCAGGTTTTGTGGGCTACACCTTC; CDR3: CASSSSGFVGYTF
size: .; D: .; V: TRBV6-1; length: 12; J: TRBJ2-1; DNA: TGTGCCAGCAGTGAAACACCTGGGGAGCAGTTCTTC; CDR3: CASSETPGEQFF
size: .; D: .; V: TRBV7-9; length: 12; J: TRBJ2-7; DNA: TGTGCCAGCGCCGGGACCCCACTCGAGCAGTACTTC; CDR3: CASAGTPLEQYF
size: .; D: TRBD2; V: TRBV2; length: 15; J: TRBJ2-1; DNA: TGTGCCAGCAGTGAACTAGCGGGAGCCTACAATGAGCAGTTCTTC; CDR3: CASSELAGAYNEQFF
size: .; D: .; V: TRBV27; length: 13; J: TRBJ2-5; DNA: TGTGCCAGCACCCGGGCGGGGACGGAGACCCAGTACTTC; CDR3: CASTRAGTETQYF
size: .; D: .; V: TRBV6-5; length: 15; J: TRBJ2-7; DNA: TGTGCCAGCAGTTACTCAGAGGGGGGGAACTACGAGCAGTACTTC; CDR3: CASSYSEGGNYEQYF
size: .; D: .; V: TRBV11-2; length: 13; J: TRBJ2-1; DNA: TGTGCCAGCAGCTTAGATCGGGTTTATGAGCAGTTCTTC; CDR3: CASSLDRVYEQFF
size: .; D: .; V: TRBV5-6; length: 13; J: TRBJ2-5; DNA: TGTGCCAGCAGCTCTTCTCTGGCTGAGACCCAGTACTTC; CDR3: CASSSSLAETQYF
size: once; D: TRBD1; V: TRBV19; length: 14; J: TRBJ2-5; DNA: TGTGCCAGTAGTGTAACAGGGGCACAAGAGACCCAGTACTTC; CDR3: CASSVTGAQETQYF
size: .; D: .; V: TRBV6-5; length: 14; J: TRBJ2-7; DNA: TGTGCCAGCAGTTACGGGACTCCCCGCGACGAGCAGTACTTC; CDR3: CASSYGTPRDEQYF
size: .; D: .; V: TRBV7-6; length: 15; J: TRBJ1-1; DNA: TGTGCCAGCAGCTTAGGACGGGACTTCAACACTGAAGCTTTCTTT; CDR3: CASSLGRDFNTEAFF